The clone carrying this T cell receptor beta chain came up many times. The sample originates from a study of T cell repertoires in cytomegalovirus infection. For the study at large: Indications came from public TCR beta signatures; they pointed to CMV infection and to a matching HLA type.

From the reads, TCRdb called clonotypes with MiXCR, one entry per CDR3 protein. This sample has roughly 250,000 distinct CDR3 sequences, with approximately 13% found just once. V lost 5 bases, J lost 6 bases, and 4 bases lay in between. Germline V gene sequence: CDR1 LNHNV, CDR2 YYDKDF (reference sequence). The length of the CDR3 is 11 residues. The source material was PBMCs. This sequence joins TRBV15 and TRBJ2-2, with D hard to call. The source is a human donor in good health (CMV status not recorded). Some clones in this sample may be carry-over from other donors' samples. CDR3 bases: TGTGCCACCAGCCGTCCCGGGGAGCTGTTTTTT. Protein product: CATSRPGELFF.